This T cell receptor beta chain was identified during a study of blood T cell repertoires in COVID-19. Across the study: Specimens from acute and convalescent COVID-19 originated in the United States, Italy and Spain. Nucleic acid was either cDNA or gDNA, and it came from T cells, B-cell-depleted T cells, or PBMCs.

Original processing methods: From reference gene primer amplification, estimates of nucleated cell counts were derived. Data came from immunoSEQ multiplex PCR; TCRdb stores just in-frame clones and leaves some out. V, J and clone size were drawn from that table, and D and trimming were deduced from the DNA. The repertoire holds 130,000 to 150,000 clones, with 70% to 85% as singletons. The V segment lost 1 base and the J segment 7 bases; nucleotides outside the gene matches: 16. There are 17 residues in the CDR3. CDR1 and CDR2 (germline): MDHEN, SYDVKM. This chain links TRBV28 with TRBJ2-7, with 7 bases aligning to TRBD1. The sequenced sample consisted of peripheral blood. The receptor was isolated from a woman older than 75 in a cohort sampled during active or convalescent COVID-19. In DNA, the CDR3 is TGTGCCAGCAGTTTATTTGGGGCCACAGGGGCTTTGGAAGAGCAGTACTTC. As protein: CASSLFGATGALEEQYF.